This TCR beta chain is from a study of CD4 T cells in relation to SARS-CoV-2 and coronaviruses. The data were produced by immunoSEQ multiplex PCR, yet TCRdb's version contains in-frame clones alone and is incomplete. The data contain about 60,000 clones, approximately 94% of them singletons. Points from the study as a whole: No crossreactivity against non-spike viral proteins was tested here. According to naive versus memory sequencing, detected responses are memory recall, not newly primed. About 64% of donors had memory CD4+ clonotypes crossrecognizing SARS-CoV-2 and common cold coronavirus spike. Crossreactive clones expanded significantly less to SARS-CoV-2 than monoreactive clones.

In its sample, this clone was seen a few times. Its target is unknown. V was trimmed by 1 base and J by 6 bases, leaving 9 bases between them. Germline V CDR1 and CDR2: SGHTA, FQGNSA. The CDR3 loop spans 14 amino acids. Before the COVID-19 pandemic, during about 2011-2019, CD4+ T cells were taken from unexposed donors. The receptor was derived from a human donor in good health. The sequenced material came from naive CD4+ T cells from PBMCs. Subset described: naive CD4+ T cells isolated by negative enrichment. The V gene is TRBV7-2, the J gene TRBJ2-2, with D unresolved. Here the CDR3 DNA reads TGTGCCAGCAGCTTAGGATGGTTGGCCGGGGAGCTGTTTTTT. This codes for CASSLGWLAGELFF.